This TCR beta chain was found in a study of T cell responses to AZD1222 COVID-19 vaccine. Produced via immunoSEQ multiplex PCR; TCRdb's table is partial and in-frame only. Of roughly 190,000 clones in the sample, 90% to 95% were seen once. This clone appeared once. The antigen is not known. Trimming left V 5 bases short and J 6 bases short, with 10 bases between. This CDR3 is built from 12 residues. Germline V gene sequence: CDR1 SNHLY, CDR2 FYNNEI. Study-wide points: At baseline, just 6 or 7 AZD1222 recipients tested seropositive. Donors were chiefly white British, with a greater number of females, and clonal diversity was perhaps underestimated.

The sample in question was peripheral blood, obtained on day 0 of AZD1222 vaccination. The chain uses TRBV2 and TRBJ1-1; D may be TRBD1 (5 bases). The TCR was taken from an adult in good health. The CDR3 here is CASSWDGPEAFF. The DNA for the CDR3 is TGTGCCAGCAGTTGGGACGGCCCTGAAGCTTTCTTT.